The 5 T cell receptor beta chains in this list originate from one sample, sequenced in a study of T cell responses to AZD1222 COVID-19 vaccine. The assay was immunoSEQ multiplex PCR, and TCRdb's table has in-frame clones only and misses some. Among about 130,000 clones listed, over 70% were seen once. The input for sequencing was peripheral blood, taken on day 0 of AZD1222 vaccination. Receptor source: an adult in good health.

The chain carries TRBV6-5 and TRBJ1-4; a weak D match, TRBD1 (5 bases). The germline V gene has CDR1 MNHEY and CDR2 SVGAGI. There are 15 residues in the CDR3. Trimming took off 0 bases at V and 3 bases at J, with 8 bases between the two ends. CDR3 amino acids: CASSYSDIPNEKLFF. The CDR3 DNA follows: TGTGCCAGCAGTTACTCGGACATCCCTAATGAAAAACTGTTTTTT.

This clone has only a few counts. The rearrangement uses TRBV15 and TRBJ1-2; a weak D match, TRBD1 (5 bases). CDR3 size: 14 residues. The V gene lost 2 bases and the J gene lost 4 bases, with 11 bases spanning the gap. Germline V CDR1 and CDR2: LNHNV, YYDKDF (reference sequence). The CDR3 DNA is TGTGCCACCAGCAGACATCAGGGAGCCTATGGCTACACCTTC. Its translation: CATSRHQGAYGYTF.

CDR3 protein: CASSPTGATGELFF. CDR3 bases: TGTGCCAGCAGCCCGACAGGGGCAACCGGGGAGCTGTTTTTT. V is TRBV7-3 and J is TRBJ2-2; TRBD1 matches 8 bases. Germline V gene lookup returns CDR1 SGHTA and CDR2 FQGTGA. J lost 5 bases, V lost 5 bases, and 4 bases had no gene match. CDR3 length equals 14 residues.

The chain links TRBV30 to TRBJ1-4; D is unresolved. CDR3 length equals 12 residues. V was pared by 6 bases and J by 7 bases, with 12 bases between. From germline, CDR1 is GTSNPN and CDR2 SVGIG (reference sequence). CDR3 protein: CACGPLGEKLFF. The DNA for the CDR3 is TGTGCCTGCGGGCCCCTCGGTGAAAAACTGTTTTTT.

For the CDR3, the DNA is TGTGCCAGCACGGCAGGCCCTAGGGAGCAGTACTTC. It specifies CASTAGPREQYF. The chain carries TRBV5-6 and TRBJ2-7; D not certain. V was cut by 6 bases and J by 7 bases, with 14 bases left in between. This CDR3 comprises 12 residues. Germline CDR1 reads SGHDT; CDR2 reads YYEEEE.